A single sample is the source of the 10 T cell receptor beta chains below, sequenced in a study of T cells expressing NK-cell markers (dated by TCRdb to 2018 to 2020). The method behind the library was 5' RACE. For sequencing, an Illumina HiSeq 2000 was employed. TCRdb reprocessed the reads, and each CDR3 protein sequence is entered once, without DNA. The sample's table lists a count of about 370,000 distinct CDR3 sequences. The ten top clones hold about 10% of the sample. Sequencing was done on a sample of blood T cells: a sorted CD56 or NKG2C T cell subset, CD4+ or CD8+ T cells, or bulk PBMC T cells (not recorded which). The origin of the receptors is a woman between 50 and 59 years old in good health. Donor details come from another sample of the same person, matched by shared clones.

The V call is TRBV7-7, the J call TRBJ2-5; the TRBD2 assignment by TCRdb is unverifiable without DNA. Germline CDR1 and CDR2: SSHAT and FNYEAQ (reference sequence). The CDR3 loop spans 14 amino acids. This CDR3 reads CASSLAGPAETQYF.

The V gene is TRBV6-4, the J gene TRBJ2-2; TCRdb proposes TRBD2, but this gene call is untestable without DNA. The CDR3 extends over 17 amino acids. Per the germline V gene, CDR1 is MRHNA and CDR2 is SNTAGT. The CDR3: CASTRLAGDLGTGELFF.

This sequence joins TRBV5-1 and TRBJ2-5. Germline V lookup: CDR1 SGHRS, CDR2 YFSETQ. The CDR3 is 14 residues long. This chain's CDR3 is CASSLTQLQETQYF.

The gene calls are TRBV5-1 and TRBJ2-6; lacking DNA, the TRBD1 call made by TCRdb goes unchecked. The CDR3 is 16 residues long. Germline values: CDR1 SGHRS, CDR2 YFSETQ. CDR3: CASSLVGAIGANVLTF.

The rearrangement joins TRBV7-9 to TRBJ2-1. The CDR3 spans 14 residues. The germline CDR1 and CDR2 sequences are SEHNR and FQNEAQ (reference sequence). Here the CDR3 reads CASSLYGQHDEQFF.

This sequence joins TRBV20-1 and TRBJ2-6; TCRdb gives TRBD2 as the D gene, but with no DNA this cannot be confirmed. The V gene's germline CDR1 is DFQATT and CDR2 SNEGSKA (reference sequence). The CDR3 is 17 residues long. The chain's CDR3 is CSAALSGRGYGANVLTF.

The chain joins TRBV7-2 to TRBJ2-2; checking the TCRdb D call of TRBD2 is not possible without DNA. Germline V gene sequence: CDR1 SGHTA, CDR2 FQGNSA. The CDR3 sequence is 13 residues long. CDR3 protein: CASSPGLFGELFF.

The rearrangement links TRBV5-1 to TRBJ1-2; the D gene TCRdb calls, TRBD1, cannot be checked with no DNA. Germline values: CDR1 SGHRS, CDR2 YFSETQ. The CDR3 covers 14 residues. The CDR3 reads CASTPGTVNYGYTF. Full variable domain (outside the CDR3, taken from reference TRBV5-1 and TRBJ1-2): KAGVTQTPRYLIKTRGQQVTLSCSPISGHRSVSWYQQTPGQGLQFLFEYFSETQRNKGNFPGRFSGRQFSNSRSEMNVSTLELGDSALYLCASTPGTVNYGYTFGSGTRLTVV.

This chain joins TRBV10-2 and TRBJ2-5; TCRdb's D gene call, TRBD1, goes unchecked for lack of DNA. The CDR3 consists of 19 residues. Germline V gives CDR1 WSHSY, CDR2 SAAADI. CDR3 loop: CASSESRQGGGPGQETQYF.

J is TRBJ1-2 and V is TRBV12-3 or TRBV12-4; TCRdb's assignment of TRBD1 cannot be checked, as there is no DNA. The CDR3 contains 16 residues. This CDR3 is CASYYSTTRGGYGYTF.